The sequence of this TCR beta chain was determined in a study of T cell responses to AZD1222 COVID-19 vaccine. The method was immunoSEQ multiplex PCR; TCRdb's version includes in-frame clones alone and lacks a portion of them. Of over 100,000 clones in the sample, more than 70% were seen once. The CDR3 covers 16 residues. The J segment lost 7 bases and the V segment lost 5 bases, leaving 10 bases of the junction unmatched. CDR1 and CDR2 (germline): MNHNY, SVGAGI (reference sequence). The material was peripheral blood, obtained on day 0 of AZD1222 vaccination. The rearrangement uses TRBV6-6 and TRBJ1-4; TRBD1 agrees at 10 bases. This sequence originates from an adult in good health. The CDR3, as DNA: TGTGCCAGCAGTCGACAGGGGGCGAGTTATGGTGAAAAACTGTTTTTT. It codes for CASSRQGASYGEKLFF.